This T cell receptor (beta chain) was recovered during a study of vaccination and CD4 T cells after COVID-19 (dated by TCRdb to the early 2020s). For the wider study: The convalescent cohort comprised six males and four females, including two Hispanic individuals, seven Caucasians, two Asians and one multiracial person. Participants received two doses of either the Pfizer-BioNTech BNT162b2 vaccine (n=8) or the Moderna mRNA-1273 vaccine (n=2). Post-COVID blood samples were collected from convalescent patients a median of around 100 days after diagnosis, with a range of roughly 30 to 161 days. Post-vaccine blood samples were taken a median of approximately 70 days after the second vaccine dose, with a range of 14 to 241 days. The cultures were stimulated with overlapping spike peptide pools from SARS-CoV-2 and from the common cold coronaviruses HCoV-NL63, HCoV-OC43 and HCoV-229E. Control cultures used a CEFX viral epitope pool as positive control, an HIV-1 Nef peptide pool as negative control, or no peptide. In roughly 11 COVID-19 convalescent patients and a few infection-naive healthy vaccine recipients, the spike-specific CD4+ TCR repertoire before mRNA vaccination was compared with the repertoire after mRNA vaccination. Memory CD4+ T cell crossreactivity between SARS-CoV-2 and common cold coronavirus spike proteins was assessed at the TCR clonotype level in an earlier paper using these donors.

The germline V gene (reference sequence) supplies CDR1 SGHNT and CDR2 YYREEE. From the cysteine through the phenylalanine, the CDR3 covers 18 amino acids. Only the CDR3 DNA is retained, 54 bases long and in frame from the first base. Ends trimmed: V by 7 bases, J by 5 bases; bases unmatched to a gene: 16. This clonotype was detected once. Its antigen is currently not known. Base quality data are lacking; no much larger clone is found one base away. Support from one read is weak. The treatment or condition label, as the study defines it: approximately nine-day PBMC culture with coronavirus spike peptide pools or control peptides (ViraFEST assay). CD4+ T cells from unexposed donors were collected before the COVID-19 pandemic (2011-2018). The ViraFEST assay was used in the study, in which antigen-specific T cells were expanded with peptide pools and expanded clonotypes were subsequently identified by TCR sequencing. Each well held 2.2 million or so PBMCs cultured with around 10 ug/ml peptide pools in IMDM containing roughly 5% human AB serum and roughly 9.3 IU/ml IL-2. Half of the culture medium was replaced with fresh IL-2-containing medium on days 3 and 7. CD4+ T cells were isolated after roughly eleven days of culture through negative selection using the EasySep CD4+ T cell isolation kit. Unexposed donor CD4+ T cells were tested for reactivity to SARS-CoV-2 S and N and four common cold coronavirus spike pools, as cell number allowed. PBMCs were separated from whole blood using Ficoll-Paque Plus gradient centrifugation and then either used fresh or cryopreserved at -140C. Each culture condition was generally run in triplicate wells. The leukapheresis product for the unexposed donors was obtained through commercial purchase.

Library prep was done by PCR. At the Johns Hopkins FTIC core, DNA from the cultured CD4+ T cells underwent TCR sequencing with the Oncomine TCR Beta short-read assay. Genomic DNA was extracted from the cultured CD4+ T cells with the QIAamp micro DNA kit. Oncomine TCR Beta libraries from cultured CD4+ T cells were pooled with unique dual indexes and sequenced on an Illumina iSeq 100. Under the source paper's analysis protocol: Non-productive sequences were removed, and CDR3s that did not start with C, did not end with F or W, or were shorter than 7 amino acids were discarded. The MANAFEST web application was used to identify antigen-specific clonotypes by comparing peptide-stimulated wells against reference wells and other culture wells. Positive clones required FDR below 0.05, an odds ratio above 5, and productive frequency above 0.1% in at least two of three replicate wells. A clonotype was classed as cross-reactive if the clonotype showed significant expansion both in SARS-CoV-2 spike wells and in at least one common cold coronavirus spike condition. Using R version 3.6.1, CDR3 homology was evaluated through Levenshtein distances (stringdist) along with unrooted phylogenetic trees (ape). TCRdb ran its own pipeline on the public reads, namely fastp trimming at Q25 and MiXCR clone calling, and kept in-frame beta chains. Rows matching on CDR3 protein sequence are summarized as one entry with the most common DNA and genes. It is TCRdb's table, rather than the study itself, that gives the V and J calls and clone size. The sample table contains 8,800 or so distinct CDR3 sequences; only one count was recorded for about 43% of them. 17% of the sample belongs to the ten largest clones.

Paper-wide results and their limitations: Nearly all vaccine-specific clones in convalescent patients (304 of 307) were mono-reactive for SARS-CoV-2 spike rather than cross-reactive with common cold coronaviruses. Relatively few convalescent patients were included in the study, and early timepoints after natural infection were not analyzed. Although the median number of SARS-CoV-2-reactive clonotypes went up from fewer than 25 after infection to around 40 after vaccination, the increase was not significant. In convalescent patients, a median roughly 85% of post-vaccine SARS-CoV-2-reactive clones were detected only after vaccination, suggesting vaccine-specific priming.

Sequenced material: CD4+ T cells from blood, cultured in vitro. The sequence is built from TRBV5-4 and TRBJ2-1; TRBD2 aligns with 12 central bases. This TCR was recovered from a human donor in good health. The DNA reads as follows: TGTGCCAGCGGAATCCACCGGACTAGCGGGGCTCCTGACAATGAGCAGTTCTTC. This sequence encodes CASGIHRTSGAPDNEQFF.